This paragraph reports one TCR beta chain. The table lists this clonotype with a few counts. The antigen this receptor binds is unknown. The sample holds no much larger clone one base away, and base qualities are not on file. The sample is drawn from a study of T cell repertoires in cytomegalovirus infection (dated by TCRdb to the late 2010s). At the level of the whole study: The HLA type of each donor mattered for the analysis, because public TCR beta signatures pointed to carriage of CMV infection along with the matching HLA type.

The sequencer listed for this sample is Illumina HiSeq 1500. The raw public data were reprocessed by TCRdb itself: fastp quality trimming at Q25, MiXCR clonotype calling, in-frame beta chains only. Rows with a matching CDR3 protein are joined into one entry that keeps the most common DNA and genes. The sample table lists about 740,000 distinct CDR3 sequences, 35% of them with a count of one. 2.5% to 3.5% of the sample comes from the top ten. What the authors observed across the whole study: In both this cohort and an independent cohort of 350 or so donors, the cumulative frequency of public TCR beta family members distinguished carriers of CMV infection plus the relevant HLA type. In the ex vivo response, HLA-C-restricted CMV-specific TCR beta clonotypes were dominant, and in two of eight donors the single most frequent clonotype came from this HLA-C-restricted group.

The sequence was obtained from a human donor in good health (CMV status not recorded). Some clones in this sample may be carry-over from other donors' samples. Material: PBMCs.

The nucleotide sequence reads TGTGCCAGCAGCTTAAGATCGGCGGGAGACAACGAGCAGTACTTC. It translates as CASSLRSAGDNEQYF. The rearrangement combines TRBV7-9 with TRBJ2-7; TRBD2 matches 7 bases in the middle. The V end gives up 2 bases and the J end 5 bases, leaving 9 bases in the junction not matched to a gene. CDR1 is given as SEHNR and CDR2 as FQNEAQ, both from the germline V gene (reference sequence). Its CDR3 holds 15 amino acids, cysteine through phenylalanine. The retained sequence is limited to the CDR3, 45 bases, with the frame set at the first base.